These 10 T cell receptor beta chains were all obtained from the same sample, sequenced in a study of blood T cell repertoires in COVID-19. Profiling relied on immunoSEQ multiplex PCR, and the TCRdb table lists in-frame clones only, not all of them. Among about 240,000 clones listed, approximately 86% were seen once. Sequencing was done on a sample of PBMCs or T cells enriched from blood (not recorded which). The receptors were sampled from a woman in her 40s with acute COVID-19.

This clone was seen a single time. The rearrangement links TRBV3-1 (or the pseudogene TRBV3-2) to TRBJ2-5, with a possible D match to TRBD2 (6 bases). This CDR3 region has 13 residues. Germline V gene data show CDR1 as LGHDT and CDR2 as YNNKEL (reference sequence). V lost 4 bases and J lost 4, with 10 bases in between. The CDR3 nucleotides read TGTGCCAGCAGCCTCTTGGAGGGAGAGACCCAGTACTTC. Protein product: CASSLLEGETQYF.

The chain has TRBV21-1 and TRBJ1-6; TRBD1 is taken as the D call from the table, unchecked against the DNA. TRBV21-1 is noted as a pseudogene. The length of the CDR3 is 14 residues. The CDR3 loop reads CASKRTGESSPLHF. The CDR3 coding sequence is TGTGCCAGCAAGAGGACAGGGGAAAGCTCACCCCTCCACTTT.

This clone has only one observation. This chain links TRBV7-9 with TRBJ1-3; 8 bases agree with TRBD1. Germline lookup yields CDR1 SEHNR and CDR2 FQNEAQ (reference sequence). Trimming took 5 bases from V and 0 from J; bases not matched to a gene: 9. This CDR3 comprises 17 residues. Here the CDR3 reads CASSGRQGPSSGNTIYF. In nucleotides, the CDR3 is TGTGCCAGCAGCGGAAGACAGGGGCCTAGCTCTGGAAACACCATATATTTT. The variable domain in full, completed from reference TRBV7-9 and TRBJ1-3, reads DTGVSQNPRHKITKRGQNVTFRCDPISEHNRLYWYRQTLGQGPEFLTYFQNEAQLEKSRLLSDRFSAERPKGSFSTLEIQRTEQGDSAMYLCASSGRQGPSSGNTIYFGEGSWLTVV.

The rearrangement joins TRBV3-1 (or the pseudogene TRBV3-2) to TRBJ2-1; D is perhaps TRBD1 (5 bases). Between the trimmed V and J ends, which lost 1 base and 8 bases, there was a span of 15 bases. Germline V gene data show CDR1 as LGHDT and CDR2 as YNNKEL (reference sequence). The CDR3 has 15 amino acids. The CDR3 nucleotides are TGTGCCAGCAGCCAAGTAGGGGCCCTCAGAGATGAGCAGTTCTTC. Translation: CASSQVGALRDEQFF.

The chain links TRBV25-1 to TRBJ2-3; 8 positions match TRBD2. This CDR3 is built from 15 residues. Losses at the gene ends were 6 bases for V and 6 bases for J; bases not matched to a gene: 11. CDR1 and CDR2 (germline): MGHDK, SYGVNS. In nucleotides, the CDR3 is TGTGCCAGCAGCGGAGCGGGAGCCCTCATGGATACGCAGTATTTT. Translating it yields CASSGAGALMDTQYF.

This clone was counted only a few times. In nucleotides, the CDR3 is TGTGCCAGCAGCTTAAGGACAGGGGGGACTAGCGGATACACCGGGGAGCTGTTTTTT. This translates into CASSLRTGGTSGYTGELFF. This chain links TRBV7-9 with TRBJ2-2, with D maybe TRBD2 (11 bases). The CDR3 length is 19 residues. Germline V gene lookup returns CDR1 SEHNR and CDR2 FQNEAQ (reference sequence). V lost 2 bases and J 3 bases, leaving 22 bases between the germline ends.

The chain recombines TRBV15 with TRBJ1-4; tentatively, D is TRBD1 (5 bases). The CDR3 contains 16 residues. CDR1 and CDR2 from the germline V gene are LNHNV and YYDKDF (reference sequence). V lost 4 bases and J 2 bases, leaving 14 bases between the germline ends. Here the CDR3 reads CATSINPGTTNEKLFF. Here the CDR3 DNA reads TGTGCCACCAGCATAAATCCAGGGACTACTAATGAAAAACTGTTTTTT.

The V call is TRBV27, the J call TRBJ2-7, with a weak D call TRBD2 (5 bases). The CDR3 has 14 residues. Deletions cut 4 bases from V and 0 bases from J, with 10 bases between. Germline-derived CDR1 and CDR2 are MNHEY and SMNVEV (reference sequence). The CDR3 DNA reads as TGTGCCAGCAGTTCCGGACTGAGCTCCTACGAGCAGTACTTC. Encoded protein: CASSSGLSSYEQYF.

The chain has TRBV5-1 and TRBJ2-1, with a possible D match to TRBD2 (5 bases). V lost 2 bases and J lost 5, with 11 bases in between. The CDR3 runs 14 residues. Germline-derived CDR1 and CDR2 are SGHRS and YFSETQ. CDR3 bases: TGCGCCAGCAGCTTTCACACGGGAAACAATGAGCAGTTCTTC. Translation gives CASSFHTGNNEQFF.

This sequence joins TRBV11-3 and TRBJ2-1, with D maybe TRBD1 (6 bases). The V gene's germline CDR1 is SGHNT and CDR2 YENEEA. The CDR3 extends over 15 amino acids. Between the trimmed V and J ends, which lost 1 base and 2 bases, there was a span of 9 bases. The CDR3 reads CASSLGTGPYNEQFF. CDR3 DNA sequence: TGTGCCAGCAGCTTAGGCACAGGGCCCTACAATGAGCAGTTCTTC. The full variable domain, with the rest looked up from reference TRBV11-3 and TRBJ2-1, is EAGVVQSPRYKIIEKKQPVAFWCNPISGHNTLYWYLQNLGQGPELLIRYENEEAVDDSQLPKDRFSAERLKGVDSTLKIQPAELGDSAVYLCASSLGTGPYNEQFFGPGTRLTVL.